This T cell receptor (beta chain) was found in a study of T cells after yellow fever vaccination. Study-wide context: SMART-Seq v4 Ultra Low Input prepared libraries from low-cell fractions. Findings and limits, study-wide: It was the secondary response that reached its peak faster, day 5 versus 15, but it was weaker. CD4 and CD8 compartments shared a small share of clonotypes.

In this sample, this clonotype turned up a few times. The antigen remains unidentified. UMIs and a universal primer site were added when TCR cDNA was made by 5'RACE template switching. TCRdb recomputed calls from the 5' RACE reads with MiXCR, one row per CDR3 protein. The sample lists around 310,000 distinct CDR3 sequences; roughly 8.7% were seen once. Trimming removed 1 base from V and 6 bases from J, with 12 bases in between. This CDR3 spans 15 amino acids. Germline CDR1 MGHRA, CDR2 YSYEKL. The J gene is TRBJ1-4, the V gene TRBV4-1; D gene ambiguous. The source is a man aged 18 to 29 who received the YFV17D yellow fever vaccine. The starting material was PBMCs, obtained on the day of the first yellow fever vaccination. The DNA for the CDR3 is TGCGCCAGCAGCCAAGGGACTCAGGTGGATGAAAAACTGTTTTTT. It codes for CASSQGTQVDEKLFF.